This T cell receptor beta chain was recorded in a study of OX40 agonist ivuxolimab in advanced cancers. Across the whole study: Melanoma, hepatocellular carcinoma, head and neck or renal cell cancer occurred in dose-escalation patients.

Study-wide findings and caveats: On average, a greater number of expanded clones characterised CD8+ T cells relative to CD4+. Patients who responded partially at 0.1-3.0 mg/kg showed clonal expansion ranking among the lowest. Some nonresponders also had low normalized T-cell clonal expansion.

TCRdb's table, derived via immunoSEQ multiplex PCR, lists solely in-frame clones and lacks some. The table shows 70,000 to 95,000 clones, with about 88% occurring only once. The CDR3 consists of 15 residues. Germline V gene data show CDR1 as MNHNS and CDR2 as SASEGT. Deletions cut 8 bases from V and 0 bases from J, with 15 bases between. With respect to this clone: Its antigen is unidentified.

This TCR came from an adult with an advanced solid tumor such as melanoma, head and neck, liver or kidney cancer. The sample in question was CD4+ or CD8+ T cells sorted from blood, obtained in a trial of the OX40 agonist ivuxolimab. The chain couples TRBV6-1 to TRBJ2-3; D unresolved. The CDR3 sequence: CASGLEMPSTDTQYF. The CDR3 coding sequence is TGTGCCAGCGGTCTTGAGATGCCAAGCACAGATACGCAGTATTTT.